This T cell receptor (beta chain) stems from a study of T cell repertoires in cytomegalovirus infection. About the study: From public TCR beta signatures came an indication of both CMV infection and matching HLA type.

The table lists this clonotype with a few counts. Antigen specificity is unknown. One entry per CDR3 protein results from TCRdb running MiXCR on the reads. Altogether a few hundred thousand distinct CDR3 sequences are present, more than 15% being singletons, with the ten largest covering approximately 51%. CDR3 size: 15 residues. J lost 2 bases, V lost 1 base, and 8 bases had no gene match. Germline V gives CDR1 SQVTM, CDR2 ANQGSEA. Study-wide results and limits: Identification of carriers of CMV plus the relevant HLA was performed using cumulative public TCR beta family frequency.

The sequencing sample was made of CD8+ T cells from PBMCs. The chain links TRBV29-1 to TRBJ2-7, with 7 bases that match TRBD1. This sequence originates from a human donor in good health (CMV status not recorded). Some clones in this sample may be carry-over from other donors' samples. CDR3 sequence reads: CSVEVPRTGTYEQYF. In DNA, the CDR3 is TGCAGCGTTGAAGTTCCCAGGACAGGCACCTACGAGCAGTACTTC.